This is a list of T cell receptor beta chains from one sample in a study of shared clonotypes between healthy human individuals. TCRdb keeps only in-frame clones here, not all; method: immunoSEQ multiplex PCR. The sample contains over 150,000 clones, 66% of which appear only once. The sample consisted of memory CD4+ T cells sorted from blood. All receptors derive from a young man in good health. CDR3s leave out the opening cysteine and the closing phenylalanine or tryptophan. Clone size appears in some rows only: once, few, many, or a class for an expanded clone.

CDR3aa: ARPSDPRGEGLSCEQY; j_gene: TRBJ2-7; len: 16; abundance: NA; v_gene: TRBV21-1
CDR3aa: ATSRGQKEAEAF; j_gene: TRBJ1-1; len: 12; abundance: NA; v_gene: TRBV15
CDR3aa: ASSPHSGRGEREQY; j_gene: TRBJ2-7; len: 14; abundance: NA; v_gene: TRBV14
CDR3aa: ASSPLSRTDYGYT; j_gene: TRBJ1-2; len: 13; abundance: NA; v_gene: TRBV4-1
CDR3aa: ASSPTGNYGYT; j_gene: TRBJ1-2; len: 11; abundance: once; v_gene: TRBV18
CDR3aa: ASSPPSGPGNTIY; j_gene: TRBJ1-3; len: 13; abundance: NA; v_gene: TRBV7-9
CDR3aa: ASSLAALNTGELF; j_gene: TRBJ2-2; len: 13; abundance: few; v_gene: TRBV7-2
CDR3aa: ATSSIAGAQMEQF; j_gene: TRBJ2-1; len: 13; abundance: few; v_gene: TRBV15
CDR3aa: ASSSRLGARDTEAF; j_gene: TRBJ1-1; len: 14; abundance: NA; v_gene: TRBV28
CDR3aa: ASSPGIGLTYEQY; j_gene: TRBJ2-7; len: 13; abundance: NA; v_gene: TRBV18
CDR3aa: ASSVDRVAKNIQY; j_gene: TRBJ2-4; len: 13; abundance: NA; v_gene: TRBV5-5
CDR3aa: ASSPGTTDTQY; j_gene: TRBJ2-3; len: 11; abundance: NA; v_gene: TRBV18
CDR3aa: ASSLEPPTDTQY; j_gene: TRBJ2-3; len: 12; abundance: NA; v_gene: TRBV5-4
CDR3aa: ASSQTGRRGTEAF; j_gene: TRBJ1-1; len: 13; abundance: few; v_gene: TRBV6-5
CDR3aa: ASSLVAPTATNEKLF; j_gene: TRBJ1-4; len: 15; abundance: NA; v_gene: TRBV5-1
CDR3aa: ASSLTPTGGSGGYT; j_gene: TRBJ1-2; len: 14; abundance: NA; v_gene: TRBV4-3
CDR3aa: ASSYSPQTGELF; j_gene: TRBJ2-2; len: 12; abundance: NA; v_gene: TRBV6-6
CDR3aa: AWGKTSRETQY; j_gene: TRBJ2-5; len: 11; abundance: NA; v_gene: TRBV30
CDR3aa: ASSPLGTQDTQY; j_gene: TRBJ2-3; len: 12; abundance: NA; v_gene: TRBV18
CDR3aa: ASSVFDQPQH; j_gene: TRBJ1-5; len: 10; abundance: NA; v_gene: TRBV6-1
CDR3aa: ASINPGGTSGSWGEQF; j_gene: TRBJ2-1; len: 16; abundance: NA; v_gene: TRBV28
CDR3aa: ASSLTSGSEIAKNIQY; j_gene: TRBJ2-4; len: 16; abundance: NA; v_gene: TRBV19
CDR3aa: ASSPVGVYGYT; j_gene: TRBJ1-2; len: 11; abundance: NA; v_gene: TRBV28
CDR3aa: ASSQVGTGLNTEAF; j_gene: TRBJ1-1; len: 14; abundance: once; v_gene: TRBV4-3
CDR3aa: ASSQDNEQF; j_gene: TRBJ2-1; len: 9; abundance: NA; v_gene: TRBV2
CDR3aa: ASSSTSGFSYEQY; j_gene: TRBJ2-7; len: 13; abundance: NA; v_gene: TRBV5-3
CDR3aa: SVGLADTQY; j_gene: TRBJ2-3; len: 9; abundance: NA; v_gene: TRBV29-1
CDR3aa: ASRLSVGGNQPQH; j_gene: TRBJ1-5; len: 13; abundance: NA; v_gene: TRBV6-1
CDR3aa: ASSLSITGELF; j_gene: TRBJ2-2; len: 11; abundance: NA; v_gene: TRBV5-6
CDR3aa: AWKGGPAQPQH; j_gene: TRBJ1-5; len: 11; abundance: few; v_gene: TRBV30
CDR3aa: ASSPPFISGGNTIY; j_gene: TRBJ1-3; len: 14; abundance: few; v_gene: TRBV18
CDR3aa: ASSLDPGLAGAGELF; j_gene: TRBJ2-2; len: 15; abundance: NA; v_gene: TRBV5-4
CDR3aa: ASSLDRVRGFTEAF; j_gene: TRBJ1-1; len: 14; abundance: few; v_gene: TRBV11-2
CDR3aa: ASSVEVSDTIY; j_gene: TRBJ1-3; len: 11; abundance: NA; v_gene: TRBV9
CDR3aa: ASSVKSRASGYNEQF; j_gene: TRBJ2-1; len: 15; abundance: once; v_gene: TRBV10-2
CDR3aa: ASSVAFQGADTQY; j_gene: TRBJ2-3; len: 13; abundance: few; v_gene: TRBV9
CDR3aa: ASRGGLSTDTQY; j_gene: TRBJ2-3; len: 12; abundance: few; v_gene: TRBV7-2
CDR3aa: ASTTAPSYEQY; j_gene: TRBJ2-7; len: 11; abundance: NA; v_gene: TRBV7-9
CDR3aa: ASSIRGDQPQH; j_gene: TRBJ1-5; len: 11; abundance: NA; v_gene: TRBV7-2
CDR3aa: SVDSGGTDTQY; j_gene: TRBJ2-3; len: 11; abundance: NA; v_gene: TRBV29-1
CDR3aa: ASSLVAGGQYEQY; j_gene: TRBJ2-7; len: 13; abundance: NA; v_gene: TRBV5-4
CDR3aa: ASSSRVLSGITGELF; j_gene: TRBJ2-2; len: 15; abundance: NA; v_gene: TRBV7-7